Reported below is one T cell receptor beta chain. cDNA encoding TCR beta was synthesized via 5'RACE template switching incorporating UMIs. After re-calling the 5' RACE reads, TCRdb lists one entry per CDR3 protein, DNA absent. The specimen's table records under 600,000 distinct CDR3 sequences. Germline loops: CDR1 SGHVS, CDR2 FQNEAQ. CDR3 length: 17 amino acids. This specimen comes from a study of T cells expressing NK-cell markers. Study context: Beta-chain profiling covered CD3+CD56+NKG2C+, CD3+CD56+NKG2C- and CD3+CD56-NKG2C+ sorted subsets.

V and J are TRBV7-8 and TRBJ2-2; TCRdb indicates TRBD1, and absent DNA this call remains unverified. This TCR was recovered from a woman between 45 and 60 years old in good health. The specimen was blood T cells: a sorted CD56 or NKG2C T cell subset, CD4+ or CD8+ T cells, or bulk PBMC T cells (not recorded which). CDR3 in amino acids: CASSNPSFGTNTGELFF.